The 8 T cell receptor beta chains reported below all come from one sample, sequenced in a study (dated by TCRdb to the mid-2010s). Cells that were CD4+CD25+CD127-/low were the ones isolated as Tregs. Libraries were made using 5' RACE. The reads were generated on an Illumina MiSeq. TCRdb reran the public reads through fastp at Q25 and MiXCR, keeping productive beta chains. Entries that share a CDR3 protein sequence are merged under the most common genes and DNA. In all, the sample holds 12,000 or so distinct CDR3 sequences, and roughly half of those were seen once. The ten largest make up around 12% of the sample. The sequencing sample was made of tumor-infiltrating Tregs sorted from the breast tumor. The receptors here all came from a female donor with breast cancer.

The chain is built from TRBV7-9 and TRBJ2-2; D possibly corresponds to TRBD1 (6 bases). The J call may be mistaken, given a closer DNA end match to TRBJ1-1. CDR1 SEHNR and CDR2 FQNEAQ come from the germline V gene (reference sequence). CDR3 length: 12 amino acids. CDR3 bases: TGTGCCAGCAGCTTGCTTCGGGGGCTGGCTTTCTTT. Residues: CASSLLRGLAFF.

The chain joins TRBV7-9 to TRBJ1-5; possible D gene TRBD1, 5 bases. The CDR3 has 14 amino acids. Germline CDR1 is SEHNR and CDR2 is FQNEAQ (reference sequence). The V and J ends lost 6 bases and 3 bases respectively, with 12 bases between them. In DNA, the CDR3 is TGTGCCAGCAGAAGGGAGGGGACCAATCAGCCCCAGCATTTT. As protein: CASRREGTNQPQHF.

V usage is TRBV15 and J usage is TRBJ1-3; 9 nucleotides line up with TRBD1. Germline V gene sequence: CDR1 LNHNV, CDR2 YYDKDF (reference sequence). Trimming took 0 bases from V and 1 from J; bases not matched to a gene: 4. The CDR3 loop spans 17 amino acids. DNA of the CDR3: TGTGCCACCAGCAGAGAGTACGGGACAGGGTCTGGAAACACCATATATTTT. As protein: CATSREYGTGSGNTIYF.

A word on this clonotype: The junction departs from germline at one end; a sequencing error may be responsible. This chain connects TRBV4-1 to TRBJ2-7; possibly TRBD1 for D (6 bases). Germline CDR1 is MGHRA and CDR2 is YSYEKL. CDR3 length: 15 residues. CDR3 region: CASSQVRDISCEQYF. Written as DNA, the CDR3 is TGCGCCAGCAGCCAAGTCCGGGACATCTCCTGCGAGCAGTACTTC.

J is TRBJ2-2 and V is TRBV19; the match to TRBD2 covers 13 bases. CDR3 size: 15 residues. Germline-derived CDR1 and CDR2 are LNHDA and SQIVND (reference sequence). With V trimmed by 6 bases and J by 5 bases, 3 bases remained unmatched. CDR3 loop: CASRGLAGTTGELFF. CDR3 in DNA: TGTGCCAGTAGGGGACTAGCGGGAACGACCGGGGAGCTGTTTTTT.

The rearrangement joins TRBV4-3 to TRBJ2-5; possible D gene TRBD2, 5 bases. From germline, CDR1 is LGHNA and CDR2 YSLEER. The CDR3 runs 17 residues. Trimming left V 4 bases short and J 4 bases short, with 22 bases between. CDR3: CASSPDRSGTGLETQYF. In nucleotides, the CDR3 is TGCGCCAGCAGCCCAGATCGTTCAGGAACTGGACTAGAGACCCAGTACTTC.

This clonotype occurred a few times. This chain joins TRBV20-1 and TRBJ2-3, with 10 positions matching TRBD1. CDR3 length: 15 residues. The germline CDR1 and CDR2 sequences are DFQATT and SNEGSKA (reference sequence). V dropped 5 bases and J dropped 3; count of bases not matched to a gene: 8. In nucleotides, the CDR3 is TGCAGTGCTCCCGACAGGGGGCGAGGGACAGATACGCAGTATTTT. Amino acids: CSAPDRGRGTDTQYF.

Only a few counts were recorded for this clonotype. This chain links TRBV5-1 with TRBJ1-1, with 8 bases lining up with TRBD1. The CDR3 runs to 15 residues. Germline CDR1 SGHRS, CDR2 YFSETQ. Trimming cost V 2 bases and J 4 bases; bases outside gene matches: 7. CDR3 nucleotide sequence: TGCGCCAGCAGCTTTTCTCAGGGGGCTGGCACTGAAGCTTTCTTT. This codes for CASSFSQGAGTEAFF. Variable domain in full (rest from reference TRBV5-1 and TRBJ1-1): KAGVTQTPRYLIKTRGQQVTLSCSPISGHRSVSWYQQTPGQGLQFLFEYFSETQRNKGNFPGRFSGRQFSNSRSEMNVSTLELGDSALYLCASSFSQGAGTEAFFGQGTRLTVV.